These 13 T cell receptor beta chains originate from one sample sequenced in a study of CD8 T cells in Susac syndrome. Reverse transcription used roughly 0.5 to 1 ug RNA and random hexamers. Each CDR3 protein is one row after TCRdb ran MiXCR on the immunoSEQ multiplex PCR reads. The table shows some 120,000 distinct CDR3 sequences, with 90% to 95% occurring only once. The material sequenced was CD4+ T cells from PBMCs. These receptors came from a human donor in good health.

The V gene is TRBV6-6, the J gene TRBJ2-4; unclear D gene. Per germline, CDR1 MNHNY and CDR2 SVGAGI (reference sequence). V lost 4 bases to trimming and J lost 4 bases, with 11 bases between them. This CDR3 has 14 amino acids. The CDR3 loop reads CASSSNSLKNIQYF. The CDR3, as DNA: TGTGCCAGCAGTTCTAACAGCTTAAAAAACATTCAGTACTTC.

The rearrangement uses TRBV7-2 and TRBJ1-5; a possible D gene is TRBD1 (6 bases). The CDR3 is 14 amino acids. V shed 2 bases and J shed 2 bases, with 7 bases lying between them. Germline CDR1 is SGHTA and CDR2 is FQGNSA. For the CDR3, the DNA is TGTGCCAGCAGCTTAAAGGGGGGCAATCAGCCCCAGCATTTT. Protein sequence: CASSLKGGNQPQHF.

The chain joins TRBV18 to TRBJ2-7, with TRBD2 matching over 10 bases. Germline V gene data show CDR1 as KGHSH and CDR2 as LQKENI. The CDR3 loop spans 13 amino acids. The J segment lost 6 bases and the V segment lost 3 bases, leaving 2 bases of the junction unmatched. The CDR3 DNA is TGTGCCAGCTCACCCTTAGCGGGAGGCGAGCAGTACTTC. It translates to CASSPLAGGEQYF.

V usage is TRBV28 and J usage is TRBJ2-2; D gene ambiguous. The ends were cut back, 4 bases at V and 1 base at J, with 10 bases in the middle. This CDR3 has 15 residues. Germline CDR1 and CDR2: MDHEN and SYDVKM. The CDR3 spells CASSSRTLNTGELFF. CDR3 nucleotides: TGTGCCAGCAGTTCGAGGACCTTGAACACCGGGGAGCTGTTTTTT.

The chain couples TRBV19 to TRBJ2-1; D ambiguous. The V end was cut by 7 bases, the J end by 4 bases, with 8 bases between. CDR1 is LNHDA, CDR2 SQIVND, per germline (reference sequence). The CDR3 length is 12 residues. The CDR3 region has the DNA TGTGCCAGTATGGCCAGGTACAATGAGCAGTTCTTC. Translated, it gives CASMARYNEQFF.

This clonotype was picked up a small number of times. The V and J genes are TRBV7-9 and TRBJ2-7; the D is unclear. V lost 0 bases and J 2 bases, leaving 2 bases between the germline ends. The germline gives CDR1 SEHNR, CDR2 FQNEAQ (reference sequence). This CDR3 spans 12 amino acids. The CDR3 sequence is CASSLATYEQYF. The CDR3 DNA sequence: TGTGCCAGCAGCTTAGCAACCTACGAGCAGTACTTC.

The genes are TRBV27 and TRBJ2-1, with D perhaps given as TRBD1 or TRBD2 (5 bases each). The CDR3 is made up of 18 amino acids. Germline V lookup: CDR1 MNHEY, CDR2 SMNVEV (reference sequence). Trimming stripped 6 bases from V and 0 bases from J, with 21 bases between. CDR3 DNA: TGTGCCAGCAGCAGAACCGTTCCGGGGCGATACTCCTACAATGAGCAGTTCTTC. Encoded protein: CASSRTVPGRYSYNEQFF.

The chain employs TRBV28 and TRBJ1-5, with D uncertain. CDR3 length equals 17 residues. The germline V gene encodes CDR1 MDHEN and CDR2 SYDVKM. With 4 bases removed from V and 7 bases from J, the gap between germline ends came to 23 bases. The CDR3 coding sequence is TGTGCCAGCAGTTCTCTGATTACGACAACAACGAGGCAGCCCCAGCATTTT. This encodes CASSSLITTTTRQPQHF.

The chain couples TRBV18 to TRBJ2-1; TRBD2 matches at 12 bases. CDR3 size: 17 residues. The ends lost 5 bases at V and 4 bases at J; junction bases unmatched: 9. Germline CDR1 and CDR2: KGHSH and LQKENI. This CDR3 is CASSALLAGGRYNEQFF. The CDR3 region has the DNA TGTGCCAGCTCAGCTCTACTAGCGGGAGGACGATACAATGAGCAGTTCTTC.

The V and J genes are TRBV19 and TRBJ2-5; 8 positions agree with TRBD2. J lost 5 bases, V lost 5 bases, and 7 bases had no gene match. Germline V gene data show CDR1 as LNHDA and CDR2 as SQIVND (reference sequence). This CDR3 has 14 amino acids. The CDR3 reads CASSLTSEVETQYF. In DNA form, the CDR3 reads TGTGCCAGTAGTTTGACTAGCGAGGTGGAGACCCAGTACTTC. Full variable domain (outside the CDR3, taken from reference TRBV19 and TRBJ2-5): DGGITQSPKYLFRKEGQNVTLSCEQNLNHDAMYWYRQDPGQGLRLIYYSQIVNDFQKGDIAEGYSVSREKKESFPLTVTSAQKNPTAFYLCASSLTSEVETQYFGPGTRLLVL.

This chain joins TRBV19 and TRBJ1-1; no firm D call. CDR1 is LNHDA and CDR2 is SQIVND in the germline V gene (reference sequence). The CDR3 runs to 14 residues. Trimming removed 3 bases from V and 1 base from J, with 9 bases in between. CDR3: CASSITSENTEAFF. CDR3 DNA: TGTGCCAGTAGTATTACCTCGGAGAACACTGAAGCTTTCTTT. Full variable domain (rest looked up from reference TRBV19 and TRBJ1-1): DGGITQSPKYLFRKEGQNVTLSCEQNLNHDAMYWYRQDPGQGLRLIYYSQIVNDFQKGDIAEGYSVSREKKESFPLTVTSAQKNPTAFYLCASSITSENTEAFFGQGTRLTVV.

The chain links TRBV2 to TRBJ2-5; D is undetermined. Per the germline V gene, CDR1 is SNHLY and CDR2 is FYNNEI. The CDR3 has 13 amino acids. V shed 0 bases and J shed 7 bases, with 9 bases lying between them. This CDR3 is CASSEAGIGTQYF. The DNA for the CDR3 is TGTGCCAGCAGTGAAGCGGGAATCGGGACCCAGTACTTC.

The chain recombines TRBV19 with TRBJ2-1; D unclear. With 3 bases removed from V and 0 bases from J, the gap between germline ends came to 9 bases. The CDR3 spans 15 residues. The germline gives CDR1 LNHDA, CDR2 SQIVND (reference sequence). CDR3 residues: CASSITVASYNEQFF. The CDR3 DNA is TGTGCCAGTAGTATCACAGTTGCCTCCTACAATGAGCAGTTCTTC.